This TCR beta chain stems from a study of T cell clonality in common variable immunodeficiency. This clone appeared many times. What it binds is not known. The read halts 3 residues ahead of the CDR3 end, with the missing end drawn from the germline J gene. CDR1 LNHDA and CDR2 SQIVND come from the germline V gene (reference sequence). The CDR3 length is 13 residues. The junction had 5 bases not matched to a gene; V was cut back by 6 bases and J by 7 bases. TCRdb keeps only in-frame clones here, not all; method: immunoSEQ multiplex PCR. The sample was found to contain about 52,000 clones, and every one recurs. Findings of the study overall: TCRbeta clonality was increased in CVID versus healthy controls. Fewer deletions and N-nucleotide insertions were reportedly seen in common variable immunodeficiency TCR beta sequences. Compared with controls, CVID subjects had fewer shared TCRbeta clones.

The sample consisted of peripheral blood mononuclear cells. The genes are TRBV19 and TRBJ1-5; 8 nucleotides agree with TRBD1. The source of this sequence is a person between 18 and 69 years old in good health. CDR3 DNA (partial): TGTGCCAGTAGCCCAGGGGGCCGGCAGCCC. Translation: CASSPGGRQP. The CDR3 as a whole reads CASSPGGRQPQHF.